The 29 T cell receptor beta chains presented below share a single source sample, sequenced in a study of cytomegalovirus exposure and HLA in healthy donors. Amplification used 60 Vbeta primers and 13 Jbeta primers. Method: immunoSEQ multiplex PCR; TCRdb's copy keeps in-frame clones and lacks some. The sample has roughly 100,000 clones; about 73% are singletons. The sample consisted of PBMCs. Receptors originate from a woman aged 45-59 years in good health and CMV-seropositive.

The gene calls are TRBV28 and TRBJ2-7; the match to TRBD1 covers 7 bases. Germline CDR1 MDHEN, CDR2 SYDVKM. The CDR3 is 16 amino acids. The V segment lost 1 base and the J segment 0 bases; nucleotides outside the gene matches: 6. The CDR3 here is CASSLLTGRFSYEQYF. CDR3 sequence (DNA): TGTGCCAGCAGTTTATTGACAGGGCGGTTCTCCTACGAGCAGTACTTC.

For this clone: At the DNA level, this CDR3 is encoded by other sequences in the same sample as well. The chain couples TRBV27 to TRBJ1-1, with D hard to call. The CDR3 has 14 amino acids. Germline CDR1 reads MNHEY; CDR2 reads SMNVEV (reference sequence). Deletions cut 8 bases from V and 0 bases from J, with 13 bases between. CDR3 loop: CASPDPIMNTEAFF. CDR3 nucleotide sequence: TGTGCCAGCCCAGATCCAATAATGAACACTGAAGCTTTCTTT.

This chain links TRBV7-2 with TRBJ2-2, with D unclear. V dropped 1 base and J dropped 2 bases, with 5 bases sitting between them. The CDR3 is made up of 14 amino acids. Germline lookup yields CDR1 SGHTA and CDR2 FQGNSA. The chain's CDR3 is CASSLGLNTGELFF. CDR3 coding DNA: TGTGCCAGCAGCTTAGGCCTAAACACCGGGGAGCTGTTTTTT.

This clone was observed once. The chain links TRBV2 to TRBJ1-4, with D perhaps matching TRBD1 (5 bases). CDR3 size: 13 residues. Trimming left V 5 bases short and J 3 bases short, with 7 bases between. Germline values: CDR1 SNHLY, CDR2 FYNNEI. DNA of the CDR3: TGTGCCAGCAGTCGGGACTCTAATGAAAAACTGTTTTTT. Its translation is CASSRDSNEKLFF.

J is TRBJ1-6 and V is TRBV5-1; the D is unclear. The CDR3 is 14 residues long. V was pared by 4 bases and J by 6 bases, with 11 bases between. The germline gives CDR1 SGHRS, CDR2 YFSETQ. The CDR3 loop is CASSPTNGNSPLHF. CDR3 bases: TGCGCCAGCAGCCCCACCAACGGTAATTCACCCCTCCACTTT. The whole variable domain, filled in from reference TRBV5-1 and TRBJ1-6, reads KAGVTQTPRYLIKTRGQQVTLSCSPISGHRSVSWYQQTPGQGLQFLFEYFSETQRNKGNFPGRFSGRQFSNSRSEMNVSTLELGDSALYLCASSPTNGNSPLHFGNGTRLTVT.

The V gene is TRBV7-3, the J gene TRBJ2-7; D is possibly TRBD2 (6 bases). Per germline, CDR1 SGHTA and CDR2 FQGTGA. V lost 1 base and J 0 bases, leaving 7 bases between the germline ends. The CDR3 contains 14 residues. Here the CDR3 DNA reads TGTGCCAGCAGCTTAAGCGGGGCCTCCTACGAGCAGTACTTC. Residues: CASSLSGASYEQYF.

This chain connects TRBV10-1 to TRBJ2-3, with 9 bases lining up with TRBD1. This CDR3 is built from 16 residues. J lost 2 bases, V lost 3 bases, and 6 bases had no gene match. Germline V lookup: CDR1 WNHNN, CDR2 SYGVQD (reference sequence). The chain's CDR3 is CASSDFGDRDTDTQYF. CDR3 DNA sequence: TGCGCCAGCAGTGACTTCGGGGACAGGGACACAGATACGCAGTATTTT.

The chain couples TRBV9 to TRBJ1-5, with a possible D match to TRBD1 (5 bases). The CDR3 is made up of 16 amino acids. V was cut by 4 bases and J by 4 bases, with 18 bases left in between. Germline assignment: CDR1 SGDLS and CDR2 YYNGEE. The CDR3 DNA is TGTGCCAGCAGCCTGGGGGGAGAGGTCGGAAATCAGCCCCAGCATTTT. Amino acid sequence: CASSLGGEVGNQPQHF.

As for this clone: At one end the junction does not follow the germline gene, possibly because of a read error. The rearrangement joins TRBV4-3 to TRBJ2-5, with TRBD2 matching 13 bases. The germline gives CDR1 LGHNA, CDR2 YSLEER. The CDR3 is made up of 15 amino acids. Here the CDR3 reads CASSRGTSGEEAQYF. Written as DNA, the CDR3 is TGCGCCAGCAGCCGAGGGACTAGCGGGGAAGAGGCCCAGTACTTC.

The chain combines TRBV10-3 with TRBJ2-7; D might be TRBD2 (6 bases). Germline V gene data show CDR1 as ENHRY and CDR2 as SYGVKD. V shed 5 bases and J shed 0 bases, with 17 bases lying between them. The CDR3 spans 16 residues. The CDR3 region is CAISNRGDFSSYEQYF. The CDR3 DNA reads TGTGCCATCAGTAACAGAGGGGACTTCTCCTCCTACGAGCAGTACTTC.

This rearrangement joins TRBV14 to TRBJ2-3; D perhaps matches TRBD1 (5 bases). Germline assignment: CDR1 SGHDN and CDR2 FVKESK. The CDR3 sequence is 13 residues long. The germline V and J ends were trimmed by 0 bases and 8 bases, with 9 bases remaining between them. This chain's CDR3 is CASSQDRVGTQYF. The CDR3 DNA reads as TGTGCCAGCAGCCAAGACAGGGTCGGTACGCAGTATTTT. The variable domain in full, with the rest retrieved from reference TRBV14 and TRBJ2-3, is EAGVTQFPSHSVIEKGQTVTLRCDPISGHDNLYWYRRVMGKEIKFLLHFVKESKQDESGMPNNRFLAERTGGTYSTLKVQPAELEDSGVYFCASSQDRVGTQYFGPGTRLTVL.

V usage is TRBV19 and J usage is TRBJ1-4; TRBD1 agrees at 10 bases. J lost 6 bases, V lost 5 bases, and 15 bases had no gene match. The CDR3 extends over 18 amino acids. Per the germline V gene, CDR1 is LNHDA and CDR2 is SQIVND (reference sequence). The DNA for the CDR3 is TGTGCCAGTAGTCCCCGACAGGGGGCGCCGAGGTGGGATGAAAAACTGTTTTTT. Protein sequence: CASSPRQGAPRWDEKLFF.

The CDR3 nucleotides read TGTGCCTGGTCGGGGGGAAGGGTCACCGGGGAGCTGTTTTTT. Translation: CAWSGGRVTGELFF. V gene TRBV30 combines with J gene TRBJ2-2; 7 bases align to TRBD2. Germline CDR1 and CDR2: GTSNPN and SVGIG (reference sequence). The CDR3 loop spans 14 amino acids. The V gene end was trimmed by 5 bases and the J gene end by 4 bases; junction bases not matched to a gene: 7.

V usage is TRBV7-9 and J usage is TRBJ1-2, with a tentative D call TRBD1 (6 bases). In germline, CDR1 is SEHNR, CDR2 FQNEAQ (reference sequence). There are 14 residues in the CDR3. Trimming pared 5 bases from V and 2 bases from J, leaving 12 bases between. The CDR3 coding sequence is TGTGCCAGCAGCCCCTGGGGGCAGAACTATGGCTACACCTTC. Translating gives CASSPWGQNYGYTF.

This clone was counted a few times. The rearrangement uses TRBV5-1 and TRBJ1-2, with 7 bases lining up with TRBD1. This CDR3 has 14 residues. J gave up 11 bases and V 4 bases, and 14 bases lay outside the gene matches. The germline gives CDR1 SGHRS, CDR2 YFSETQ. In nucleotides, the CDR3 is TGCGCCAGCAGCCCAGGGACAGATCGTATGGCTTACACCTTC. Its translation is CASSPGTDRMAYTF.

The chain couples TRBV5-1 to TRBJ2-3; 11 bases are shared with TRBD1. V was clipped by 4 bases and J by 3 bases; unmatched bases: 10. Germline assignment: CDR1 SGHRS and CDR2 YFSETQ. CDR3 length: 17 amino acids. The CDR3 sequence is CASSRIPGTGGTDTQYF. CDR3 DNA: TGCGCCAGCAGCAGGATCCCCGGGACAGGGGGAACAGATACGCAGTATTTT.

The rearrangement links TRBV7-9 to TRBJ2-1, with TRBD2 as a possible D gene (6 bases). Per the germline V gene, CDR1 is SEHNR and CDR2 is FQNEAQ (reference sequence). The CDR3 runs 14 residues. V gave up 1 base and J gave up 6 bases, with 10 bases separating them. The CDR3 region is CASSLDGRGNEQFF. The CDR3 coding sequence is TGTGCCAGCAGCTTAGACGGGAGAGGCAATGAGCAGTTCTTC.

The count of this clone is one. The chain couples TRBV28 to TRBJ2-3; TRBD1 might be the D (7 bases). V lost 4 bases and J 3 bases, leaving 11 bases between the germline ends. The CDR3 covers 14 residues. In germline, CDR1 is MDHEN, CDR2 SYDVKM. The CDR3 sequence is CASSSGGMTDTQYF. DNA for the CDR3: TGTGCCAGCAGTTCAGGGGGGATGACAGATACGCAGTATTTT.

The rearrangement links TRBV6-4 to TRBJ1-2; 8 nucleotides match TRBD1. Germline assignment: CDR1 MRHNA and CDR2 SNTAGT. The CDR3 runs to 11 residues. The ends lost 8 bases at V and 7 bases at J; junction bases unmatched: 3. The CDR3 spells CASRGQGGYTF. In DNA form, the CDR3 reads TGTGCCAGCCGCGGACAGGGTGGCTACACCTTC.

This rearrangement joins TRBV2 to TRBJ2-5; the D gene is possibly TRBD2 (7 bases). This CDR3 has 12 amino acids. Germline values: CDR1 SNHLY, CDR2 FYNNEI. V was shortened by 6 bases and J by 8 bases, with 13 bases between the two germline ends. The CDR3 loop is CASRRGGVTQYF. The CDR3 nucleotides read TGTGCCAGCAGGAGGGGGGGGGTAACCCAGTACTTC.

The chain uses TRBV18 and TRBJ2-4; D possibly corresponds to TRBD2 (6 bases). V gave up 6 bases and J gave up 7 bases, with 13 bases separating them. The CDR3 loop spans 13 amino acids. CDR1 KGHSH and CDR2 LQKENI come from the germline V gene. The CDR3 is CASSPGRQNIQYF. In DNA, the CDR3 is TGTGCCAGCTCCCCCGGGAGACAGAACATTCAGTACTTC.

This chain links TRBV11-3 with TRBJ2-1; possibly TRBD1 for D (6 bases). The length of the CDR3 is 15 residues. CDR1 and CDR2 from the germline V gene are SGHNT and YENEEA. Trimming stripped 4 bases from V and 7 bases from J, with 17 bases between. DNA for the CDR3: TGTGCCAGCAGCTCCCACAGGGTCGGTACGAATGAGCAGTTCTTC. Translation: CASSSHRVGTNEQFF.

This clone was seen a single time. The chain combines TRBV27 with TRBJ1-4, with a tentative D call TRBD1 (6 bases). The CDR3 sequence is 15 residues long. Germline CDR1 and CDR2: MNHEY and SMNVEV (reference sequence). V was clipped by 7 bases and J by 5 bases, with 17 bases between them. CDR3 amino acids: CASTLNAGVNEKLFF. The DNA for the CDR3 is TGTGCCAGCACCCTCAACGCAGGGGTAAATGAAAAACTGTTTTTT. The entire variable domain, with the rest obtained from reference TRBV27 and TRBJ1-4, is as follows: EAQVTQNPRYLITVTGKKLTVTCSQNMNHEYMSWYRQDPGLGLRQIYYSMNVEVTDKGDVPEGYKVSRKEKRNFPLILESPSPNQTSLYFCASTLNAGVNEKLFFGSGTQLSVL.

The chain uses TRBV2 and TRBJ1-2; D might be TRBD1 (6 bases). V lost 5 bases to trimming and J lost 8 bases, with 18 bases between them. Per germline, CDR1 SNHLY and CDR2 FYNNEI. This CDR3 is 14 amino acids long. The CDR3, as DNA: TGTGCCAGCAGTACCTTAACAGGGTCGGGCGGCTACACCTTC. Its protein product is CASSTLTGSGGYTF.

CDR3 sequence reads: CASSEKRQGWIISSYEQYF. In DNA form, the CDR3 reads TGTGCCAGCAGTGAAAAGCGGCAGGGGTGGATAATTAGCTCCTACGAGCAGTACTTC. The rearrangement joins TRBV2 to TRBJ2-7; a possible D gene is TRBD1 (6 bases). CDR1 and CDR2 (germline): SNHLY, FYNNEI. The CDR3 runs 19 residues. V was pared by 2 bases and J by 0 bases, with 23 bases between.

The V call is TRBV4-3, the J call TRBJ2-2; D remains ambiguous. The CDR3 totals 15 residues. V gave up 0 bases and J gave up 4 bases, with 9 bases separating them. Germline CDR1 is LGHNA and CDR2 is YSLEER. CDR3 residues: CASSQDMAFTGELFF. DNA of the CDR3: TGCGCCAGCAGCCAAGATATGGCATTCACCGGGGAGCTGTTTTTT.

The chain combines TRBV28 with TRBJ1-1; TRBD1 aligns across 7 bases. This CDR3 region has 15 residues. V lost 8 bases to trimming and J lost 1 base; unmatched junction nucleotides: 10. CDR1 MDHEN and CDR2 SYDVKM come from the germline V gene. CDR3 residues: CASLRQGIGNTEAFF. DNA for the CDR3: TGTGCCAGCTTAAGACAGGGCATTGGGAACACTGAAGCTTTCTTT.

The chain combines TRBV6-1 with TRBJ1-5; no firm D call. V was cut by 2 bases and J by 4 bases, with 9 bases left in between. Germline CDR1 is MNHNS and CDR2 is SASEGT. The CDR3 has 14 amino acids. Here the CDR3 reads CASSEFGFNQPQHF. CDR3 bases: TGTGCCAGCAGTGAATTTGGCTTTAATCAGCCCCAGCATTTT.

V usage is TRBV5-3 and J usage is TRBJ1-1; maybe TRBD1 (6 bases). TRBV5-3 is filed as an ORF, its function uncertain. The CDR3 spans 15 residues. Trimming removed 4 bases from V and 1 base from J, with 14 bases in between. The CDR3 nucleotides read TGTGCCAGAAGCAAATATCCGGGACAGAACACTGAAGCTTTCTTT. Protein product: CARSKYPGQNTEAFF.